What follows are 11 T cell receptor beta chains derived from one specimen sequenced in a study of tumor and adjacent non-tumor tissue in lung cancer. No cell sorting was done before RNA was extracted from the tissue. The library came from three nested PCR rounds adapted from ARM-PCR protocols. TCRdb re-analysed the multiplex PCR reads in MiXCR, keeping a single row per CDR3 protein. The sample has 65,000 to 90,000 distinct CDR3 sequences; roughly 80% are singletons. Sequenced: lung tumor tissue. All receptors derive from a woman aged 45-60 years with non-small cell lung cancer.

This chain links TRBV4-1 with TRBJ1-2, with TRBD1 identical over 9 bases. The length of the CDR3 is 15 residues. J gave up 4 bases and V 7 bases, and 10 bases lay outside the gene matches. The germline gives CDR1 MGHRA, CDR2 YSYEKL. The CDR3: CASTHPDRGLYGYTF. The CDR3 DNA reads TGCGCCAGCACCCACCCGGACAGGGGTCTCTATGGCTACACCTTC.

This rearrangement joins TRBV28 to TRBJ2-7, with 10 bases matching TRBD2. The V gene end was trimmed by 5 bases and the J gene end by 4 bases; junction bases not matched to a gene: 14. This CDR3 comprises 17 residues. In germline, CDR1 is MDHEN, CDR2 SYDVKM. CDR3 bases: TGTGCCAGCAGTATAGTCGGACTAGCGGAACAATCATACGAGCAGTACTTC. Translating it yields CASSIVGLAEQSYEQYF.

In the case of this clonotype: Relative to the germline gene, one junction end is altered; a read error may explain this. This chain links TRBV12-3 or TRBV12-4 with TRBJ2-3; D uncertain. The CDR3 runs to 15 residues. This chain's CDR3 is CASSLEIPSTDTQYF. In nucleotides, the CDR3 is TGCGCCAGCAGTTTAGAGATACCAAGCACAGATACTCAGTATTTT.

V is TRBV4-3 and J is TRBJ2-6; no definite D call. Germline values: CDR1 LGHNA, CDR2 YSLEER. The CDR3 extends over 17 amino acids. The CDR3 reads CVSSQDAGLSGANVLTF. The CDR3, as DNA: TGCGTCAGTAGCCAAGACGCAGGTTTATCTGGGGCCAACGTCCTGACTTTC.

The sample holds a few counts of this clonotype. It is likely a read error, because the conserved phenylalanine at the end of the CDR3 is missing. V gene TRBV6-2 or TRBV6-3 combines with J gene TRBJ2-7, with D uncertain. This CDR3 comprises 14 residues. Germline V gene data show CDR1 as MNHEY and CDR2 as SVGEGT. Trimming cost V 7 bases and J 6 bases, with 19 bases left between them. CDR3 sequence: CASTMVGNRREQYL. CDR3 DNA sequence: TGTGCCAGCACTATGGTGGGAAATAGGCGCGAGCAGTACTTA.

A note on this clonotype: The junction departs from germline at one end; a sequencing error may be responsible. Written as DNA, the CDR3 is TGCAGCATCAAATTGCACCTACCGCGGGAGACCCAGAACTTC. Translation: CSIKLHLPRETQNF. The chain uses TRBV29-1 and TRBJ2-5; 7 bases line up with TRBD2. CDR3 length equals 14 residues. Germline V CDR1 and CDR2: SQVTM, ANQGSEA.

A single count supports this clonotype. The chain is built from TRBV20-1 and TRBJ2-3; D gene ambiguous. Germline V CDR1 and CDR2: DFQATT, SNEGSKA (reference sequence). V was clipped by 5 bases and J by 1 base, with 13 bases between them. CDR3 length: 14 residues. CDR3 in DNA: TGCAGTGCTCCATTGAGCAGGTGCACAGATACGCAGTATTTT. Residues: CSAPLSRCTDTQYF.

Points on this clonotype: The junction departs from germline at one end; a sequencing error may be responsible. The V gene is TRBV11-2, the J gene TRBJ2-5, with D perhaps matching TRBD1 or TRBD2 (6 bases each). The germline CDR1 and CDR2 sequences are SGHAT and FQNNGV. The CDR3 covers 14 residues. The CDR3 loop reads CTSSAGQIREPQYF. CDR3 DNA sequence: TGTACCAGCAGCGCCGGACAGATCCGGGAGCCCCAGTACTTC.

The chain couples TRBV20-1 to TRBJ2-7; D is ambiguous. V was pared by 0 bases and J by 1 base, with 10 bases between. In germline, CDR1 is DFQATT, CDR2 SNEGSKA (reference sequence). This CDR3 has 14 residues. The CDR3 nucleotides read TGCAGTGCTAGAGATGTCGGTAAATCCTACGAGCAGTACTTC. Translated: CSARDVGKSYEQYF.

This sequence joins TRBV10-2 and TRBJ1-5; TRBD1 is a possible D gene (6 bases). The better agreement between TRBJ2-3 and the DNA end casts doubt on the J call. The CDR3 is 18 amino acids. From germline, CDR1 is WSHSY and CDR2 SAAADI. Here the CDR3 DNA reads TGCGCCAGCAGTAATCTACAGGGTCAAGGAGGTGCTAATCCGCCCCAGTATTTT. It is translated as CASSNLQGQGGANPPQYF.

This clonotype was seen a handful of times. One base away lies a much larger clone, so this may be a sequencing read error. The chain joins TRBV28 to TRBJ2-4; 7 bases are shared with TRBD1. Germline values: CDR1 MDHEN, CDR2 SYDVKM. V lost 6 bases and J lost 13; bases outside the gene matches: 15. The CDR3 sequence is 14 residues long. DNA of the CDR3: TGTGCCAGCAGCTCCCCGGACAGGTCCGCCCCACAGTACTTC. Its protein is CASSSPDRSAPQYF.